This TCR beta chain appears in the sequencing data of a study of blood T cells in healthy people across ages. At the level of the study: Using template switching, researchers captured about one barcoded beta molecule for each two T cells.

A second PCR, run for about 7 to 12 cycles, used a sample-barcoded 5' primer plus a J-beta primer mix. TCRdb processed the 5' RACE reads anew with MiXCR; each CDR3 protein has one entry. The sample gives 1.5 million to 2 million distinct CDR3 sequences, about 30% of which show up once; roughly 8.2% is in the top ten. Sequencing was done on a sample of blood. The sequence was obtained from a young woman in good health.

The CDR3 coding sequence is TGCAGTGCTAGAGCCCGGGGGTGGGCTGAAGCTTTCTTT. It is translated as CSARARGWAEAFF. The chain links TRBV20-1 to TRBJ1-1; tentative D call: TRBD1 (5 bases). The germline V and J ends were trimmed by 1 base and 6 bases, with 12 bases remaining between them. The CDR3 runs 13 residues. Germline V gene sequence: CDR1 DFQATT, CDR2 SNEGSKA (reference sequence).